The 26 T cell receptor beta chains below come from one sample, sequenced in a study of T cell changes during pregnancy in multiple sclerosis. Assay: immunoSEQ multiplex PCR; the TCRdb copy retains only in-frame clones and omits some. The sample holds more than 55,000 clones, 80% to 95% seen once. The sample in question was peripheral blood, obtained in the first trimester of pregnancy. The source of these receptors is a female donor in good health, enrolled as a control in a pregnancy study.

This chain connects TRBV28 to TRBJ1-5, with 7 bases fitting TRBD1. J lost 0 bases, V lost 5 bases, and 10 bases had no gene match. Germline CDR1 reads MDHEN; CDR2 reads SYDVKM. The CDR3 covers 17 residues. In nucleotides, the CDR3 is TGTGCCAGCAGTCCCTGGGGACAGCAGTATAGCAATCAGCCCCAGCATTTT. Translating it yields CASSPWGQQYSNQPQHF.

CDR3 residues: CATRQGGGYTF. For the CDR3, the DNA is TGTGCCACCCGACAGGGAGGAGGCTACACCTTC. The rearrangement links TRBV19 to TRBJ1-2, with TRBD1 identical over 7 bases. CDR1 is LNHDA and CDR2 is SQIVND in the germline V gene (reference sequence). The CDR3 spans 11 residues. After removal of 10 bases from V and 8 bases from J, the junction contained 7 bases not matched to a gene.

The chain couples TRBV5-1 to TRBJ2-2, with 10 bases that match TRBD1. The CDR3 has 14 residues. The germline gives CDR1 SGHRS, CDR2 YFSETQ. V gave up 6 bases and J gave up 3 bases; unmatched junction bases: 2. CDR3 sequence (DNA): TGCGCCAGCAAGGGGACAGGGGACACCGGGGAGCTGTTTTTT. This codes for CASKGTGDTGELFF.

This rearrangement joins TRBV28 to TRBJ2-5, with 8 nucleotides matching TRBD2. In germline, CDR1 is MDHEN, CDR2 SYDVKM. V was clipped by 2 bases and J by 4 bases; unmatched bases: 3. The CDR3 totals 14 residues. The CDR3 DNA reads as TGTGCCAGCAGTTTACCCCTAGCGGGAGAGACCCAGTACTTC. Its protein is CASSLPLAGETQYF.

The V call is TRBV29-1, the J call TRBJ2-1, with TRBD2 as a possible D gene (5 bases). The germline gives CDR1 SQVTM, CDR2 ANQGSEA. The CDR3 is 14 residues long. V was pared by 7 bases and J by 6 bases, with 19 bases between. The CDR3 sequence: CSALWASMSNEQFF. As DNA, the CDR3 is TGCAGCGCCCTTTGGGCTAGCATGAGCAATGAGCAGTTCTTC.

The chain combines TRBV19 with TRBJ1-5; tentatively, D is TRBD1 (5 bases). V dropped 6 bases and J dropped 6 bases, with 18 bases sitting between them. Germline CDR1 reads LNHDA; CDR2 reads SQIVND (reference sequence). CDR3 length equals 15 residues. The CDR3 loop reads CASSGRAGMGQPQHF. The DNA of the CDR3 is TGTGCCAGTAGCGGGAGGGCAGGGATGGGTCAGCCCCAGCATTTT.

The chain is built from TRBV30 and TRBJ2-7; tentatively, D is TRBD1 (5 bases). Between the trimmed V and J ends, which lost 1 base and 0 bases, there was a span of 10 bases. CDR1 is GTSNPN and CDR2 is SVGIG in the germline V gene (reference sequence). This CDR3 contains 14 residues. This CDR3 reads CAWSDLDSSYEQYF. The CDR3 DNA sequence: TGTGCCTGGAGTGACCTAGACAGCTCCTACGAGCAGTACTTC. The full variable domain, its missing parts supplied by reference TRBV30 and TRBJ2-7, is SQTIHQWPATLVQPVGSPLSLECTVEGTSNPNLYWYRQAAGRGLQLLFYSVGIGQISSEVPQNLSASRPQDRQFILSSKKLLLSDSGFYLCAWSDLDSSYEQYFGPGTRLTVT.

This clone was picked up a small number of times. CDR3 sequence reads: CASSFGSGYTF. The CDR3 coding sequence is TGTGCCAGCAGCTTTGGGAGTGGCTACACCTTC. V and J are TRBV5-4 and TRBJ1-2; D remains unclear. CDR1 and CDR2 (germline): SGHNT, YYREEE (reference sequence). The V gene lost 2 bases and the J gene lost 7 bases, with 6 bases spanning the gap. The CDR3 extends over 11 amino acids.

This chain links TRBV9 with TRBJ2-1; D unresolved. Germline V gene sequence: CDR1 SGDLS, CDR2 YYNGEE. V gave up 4 bases and J gave up 4 bases, with 18 bases separating them. The CDR3 covers 16 residues. The CDR3, as DNA: TGTGCCAGCAGCCCCAGCCCCCGGCAGGATTACAATGAGCAGTTCTTC. Translating gives CASSPSPRQDYNEQFF.

J is TRBJ1-2 and V is TRBV7-9, with 11 bases that match TRBD1. This CDR3 spans 19 amino acids. V lost 5 bases, J lost 3 bases, and 17 bases stayed unmatched. Germline V gives CDR1 SEHNR, CDR2 FQNEAQ (reference sequence). CDR3 DNA: TGTGCCAGCAGCCGGACAGGGGGCGGGAATGGTTTCGGACACTATGGCTACACCTTC. This sequence encodes CASSRTGGGNGFGHYGYTF.

This clone came up once. This sequence joins TRBV11-3 and TRBJ2-1; unclear D gene. The CDR3 sequence is 12 residues long. Trimming stripped 4 bases from V and 7 bases from J, with 8 bases between. The germline V gene encodes CDR1 SGHNT and CDR2 YENEEA. The CDR3 protein is CASSSYRNEQFF. Here the CDR3 DNA reads TGTGCCAGCAGCTCCTATCGGAATGAGCAGTTCTTC.

V usage is TRBV25-1 and J usage is TRBJ2-1; TRBD2 aligns across 8 bases. This CDR3 is 16 amino acids long. The germline CDR1 and CDR2 sequences are MGHDK and SYGVNS. The V segment lost 8 bases and the J segment 2 bases; nucleotides outside the gene matches: 11. The CDR3 DNA follows: TGTGCCAGCTCCCCCTTCCCGGGACTAGCCTACAATGAGCAGTTCTTC. As protein: CASSPFPGLAYNEQFF.

The gene calls are TRBV28 and TRBJ2-7, with 7 bases fitting TRBD1. The CDR3 extends over 16 amino acids. After removal of 4 bases from V and 0 bases from J, the junction contained 9 bases not matched to a gene. Per germline, CDR1 MDHEN and CDR2 SYDVKM. The CDR3 protein is CASSSYRGPSSYEQYF. The DNA for the CDR3 is TGTGCCAGCAGTTCCTATAGGGGGCCTAGCTCCTACGAGCAGTACTTC.

V is TRBV7-9 and J is TRBJ2-5; D uncertain. V was pared by 1 base and J by 5 bases, with 5 bases between. This CDR3 comprises 12 residues. The germline gives CDR1 SEHNR, CDR2 FQNEAQ (reference sequence). The CDR3 DNA follows: TGTGCCAGCAGCTTAGGTGCGGAGACCCAGTACTTC. Its protein is CASSLGAETQYF.

The chain carries TRBV18 and TRBJ2-1; D is possibly TRBD2 (5 bases). This CDR3 comprises 13 residues. The ends were cut back, 3 bases at V and 4 bases at J, with 7 bases in the middle. Germline V gene sequence: CDR1 KGHSH, CDR2 LQKENI. This CDR3 is CASSPGDYNEQFF. In DNA form, the CDR3 reads TGTGCCAGCTCACCCGGGGATTACAATGAGCAGTTCTTC. The full variable domain, in which reference TRBV18 and TRBJ2-1 provide the parts outside the CDR3, is NAGVMQNPRHLVRRRGQEARLRCSPMKGHSHVYWYRQLPEEGLKFMVYLQKENIIDESGMPKERFSAEFPKEGPSILRIQQVVRGDSAAYFCASSPGDYNEQFFGPGTRLTVL.

The chain is built from TRBV19 and TRBJ1-5; possibly TRBD1 for D (5 bases). The ends were cut back, 5 bases at V and 1 base at J, with 12 bases in the middle. The germline V gene encodes CDR1 LNHDA and CDR2 SQIVND (reference sequence). The CDR3 is made up of 15 amino acids. CDR3 region: CASSRTPHSNQPQHF. Here the CDR3 DNA reads TGTGCCAGTAGTCGGACACCCCACAGCAATCAGCCCCAGCATTTT.

Details on this clone: Other DNA sequences in the sample encode the same CDR3. The rearrangement links TRBV27 to TRBJ2-3, with D unresolved. Germline V lookup: CDR1 MNHEY, CDR2 SMNVEV (reference sequence). The CDR3 runs 13 residues. With 2 bases removed from V and 1 base from J, the gap between germline ends came to 4 bases. This chain's CDR3 is CASSLRGTDTQYF. The CDR3 DNA is TGTGCCAGCAGTTTACGAGGCACAGATACGCAGTATTTT.

The chain links TRBV21-1 to TRBJ1-5. TRBV21-1 is described as a pseudogene. This CDR3 has 13 residues. CDR3 sequence (DNA): TGTGCCAGCACCCCGGGAGTGGATCAGCCCCAGCATTTT. Translating it yields CASTPGVDQPQHF.

The CDR3 is CATSNLVYGSYEQYF. In DNA form, the CDR3 reads TGTGCCACCAGCAATCTAGTTTATGGCTCCTACGAGCAGTACTTC. This chain links TRBV15 with TRBJ2-7; D uncertain. Trimming removed 4 bases from V and 0 bases from J, with 13 bases in between. Germline CDR1 LNHNV, CDR2 YYDKDF (reference sequence). This CDR3 has 15 residues.

This chain uses TRBV15 with TRBJ2-1; 9 positions match TRBD1. V gave up 5 bases and J gave up 7 bases; unmatched junction bases: 12. Germline loops: CDR1 LNHNV, CDR2 YYDKDF (reference sequence). CDR3 length: 16 amino acids. In nucleotides, the CDR3 is TGTGCCACCAGCTTACTTGGGACAGGGACCTGGAATGAGCAGTTCTTC. It specifies CATSLLGTGTWNEQFF.

A single count supports this clone. The rearrangement uses TRBV5-4 and TRBJ2-2; a possible D gene is TRBD1 (5 bases). The CDR3 runs to 14 residues. Trimming left V 4 bases short and J 2 bases short, with 9 bases between. In germline, CDR1 is SGHNT, CDR2 YYREEE (reference sequence). This CDR3 reads CASSPDSNTGELFF. The DNA for the CDR3 is TGTGCCAGCAGCCCCGACAGCAACACCGGGGAGCTGTTTTTT.

The V and J genes are TRBV6-4 and TRBJ1-2; tentative D call: TRBD1 (5 bases). The CDR3 has 14 residues. Germline V gene sequence: CDR1 MRHNA, CDR2 SNTAGT. V was shortened by 6 bases and J by 4 bases, with 15 bases between the two germline ends. The CDR3 sequence: CASSPGVRGYGYTF. The DNA of the CDR3 is TGTGCCAGCAGCCCTGGGGTTAGGGGCTATGGCTACACCTTC.

Written as DNA, the CDR3 is TGCGCCAGCAGCTTGGATCCGCTATCGAACACTGAAGCTTTCTTT. Translating it yields CASSLDPLSNTEAFF. The genes are TRBV5-1 and TRBJ1-1, with D hard to call. Germline V lookup: CDR1 SGHRS, CDR2 YFSETQ. The CDR3 totals 15 residues. The V end was cut by 0 bases, the J end by 1 base, with 10 bases between.

This chain connects TRBV9 to TRBJ2-3; D perhaps matches TRBD1 (7 bases). V lost 3 bases, J lost 0 bases, and 14 bases lay in between. Looked up from germline, CDR1 is SGDLS and CDR2 is YYNGEE. This CDR3 has 16 residues. The CDR3 DNA reads as TGTGCCAGCAGCGCGGGGGACAGACAAAGCACAGATACGCAGTATTTT. Encoded protein: CASSAGDRQSTDTQYF.

V is TRBV28 and J is TRBJ2-1; 9 nucleotides align to TRBD2. The trim removed 3 bases at V and 7 bases at J, leaving 7 bases unmatched. The CDR3 spans 15 residues. Germline CDR1 reads MDHEN; CDR2 reads SYDVKM. CDR3 sequence reads: CASSFRASGINEQFF. CDR3 DNA sequence: TGTGCCAGCAGTTTCCGGGCTAGCGGGATAAATGAGCAGTTCTTC. Complete variable domain (other parts from reference TRBV28 and TRBJ2-1): DVKVTQSSRYLVKRTGEKVFLECVQDMDHENMFWYRQDPGLGLRLIYFSYDVKMKEKGDIPEGYSVSREKKERFSLILESASTNQTSMYLCASSFRASGINEQFFGPGTRLTVL.

The rearrangement links TRBV28 to TRBJ1-5; 7 bases are shared with TRBD1. The CDR3 totals 15 residues. V shed 5 bases and J 5 bases; nucleotides not matched to a gene: 9. Germline V gene sequence: CDR1 MDHEN, CDR2 SYDVKM. The CDR3 is CASSKETGRDQPQHF. CDR3 sequence (DNA): TGTGCCAGCAGTAAGGAGACAGGGCGCGATCAGCCCCAGCATTTT.